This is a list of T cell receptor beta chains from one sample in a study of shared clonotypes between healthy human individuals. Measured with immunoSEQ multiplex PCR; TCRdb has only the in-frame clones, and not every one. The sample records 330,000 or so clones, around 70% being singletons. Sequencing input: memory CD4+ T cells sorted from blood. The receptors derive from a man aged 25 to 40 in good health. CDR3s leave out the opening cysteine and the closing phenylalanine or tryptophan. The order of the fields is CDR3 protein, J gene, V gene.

CDR3 protein: ASRGRDRRHEQY; J gene: TRBJ2-7; V gene: TRBV28
CDR3 protein: ASSLSGGGQGPGELF; J gene: TRBJ2-2; V gene: TRBV7-2
CDR3 protein: ASSLRGTSTDTQY; J gene: TRBJ2-3; V gene: TRBV11-2
CDR3 protein: ASSSGLAATYEQY; J gene: TRBJ2-7; V gene: TRBV11-2
CDR3 protein: ASTIDRANTEAF; J gene: TRBJ1-1; V gene: TRBV6-6
CDR3 protein: AISESADTQY; J gene: TRBJ2-3; V gene: TRBV10-3
CDR3 protein: ASTLKETQY; J gene: TRBJ2-5; V gene: TRBV2
CDR3 protein: ASTGANEKLF; J gene: TRBJ1-4; V gene: TRBV2
CDR3 protein: SARPLYTDTQY; J gene: TRBJ2-3; V gene: TRBV29-1
CDR3 protein: ASSPVVAANTGELF; J gene: TRBJ2-2; V gene: TRBV7-9
CDR3 protein: ASRTSTDTQY; J gene: TRBJ2-3; V gene: TRBV2
CDR3 protein: ATSSWGGHEKLF; J gene: TRBJ1-4; V gene: TRBV15
CDR3 protein: ASSLEGYGNTIY; J gene: TRBJ1-3; V gene: TRBV5-5
CDR3 protein: ASSLGQGEVGYT; J gene: TRBJ1-2; V gene: TRBV5-1
CDR3 protein: ASSVQSLALH; J gene: TRBJ1-6; V gene: TRBV6-6
CDR3 protein: ASSQRWNTEAF; J gene: TRBJ1-1; V gene: TRBV7-2
CDR3 protein: ASRPTGGYNEQF; J gene: TRBJ2-1; V gene: TRBV5-6
CDR3 protein: ASSLAGLAGGQF; J gene: TRBJ2-1; V gene: TRBV5-1
CDR3 protein: ASSIGGSNTGELF; J gene: TRBJ2-2; V gene: TRBV19
CDR3 protein: AISSRQGENTEAF; J gene: TRBJ1-1; V gene: TRBV10-3
CDR3 protein: SVQKGPNEKLF; J gene: TRBJ1-4; V gene: TRBV29-1
CDR3 protein: ASSSGTSYEAF; J gene: TRBJ1-1; V gene: TRBV28
CDR3 protein: ASSFSGRATESYEQY; J gene: TRBJ2-7; V gene: TRBV5-1
CDR3 protein: ASSMIGSRVKNIQY; J gene: TRBJ2-4; V gene: TRBV18
CDR3 protein: ASSVVGGIQY; J gene: TRBJ2-4; V gene: TRBV11-3
CDR3 protein: ASSDRQTQY; J gene: TRBJ2-5; V gene: TRBV2
CDR3 protein: ASSKGLAGATDTQY; J gene: TRBJ2-3; V gene: TRBV7-3
CDR3 protein: ASSTRQGLNRGTNEKLF; J gene: TRBJ1-4; V gene: TRBV7-9
CDR3 protein: ASSYSTENTGELF; J gene: TRBJ2-2; V gene: TRBV6-5
CDR3 protein: ASSLAVREVGNTIY; J gene: TRBJ1-3; V gene: TRBV7-6
CDR3 protein: ASSQSTGVQPQH; J gene: TRBJ1-5; V gene: TRBV16
CDR3 protein: ASSGLAGGPDTQY; J gene: TRBJ2-3; V gene: TRBV6-1
CDR3 protein: ASTLGPFGGYEQY; J gene: TRBJ2-7; V gene: TRBV6-5
CDR3 protein: ASSSPHLREQF; J gene: TRBJ2-1; V gene: TRBV5-4
CDR3 protein: ASSQEGGQETQY; J gene: TRBJ2-5; V gene: TRBV4-3
CDR3 protein: ASSTGTSGRASKSIQY; J gene: TRBJ2-4; V gene: TRBV18
CDR3 protein: ASSPRRGAEETQY; J gene: TRBJ2-5; V gene: TRBV7-9
CDR3 protein: ASSPFQDSSETQY; J gene: TRBJ2-5; V gene: TRBV18
CDR3 protein: ASSSTSGMPHTGELF; J gene: TRBJ2-2; V gene: TRBV7-8
CDR3 protein: ASSRDRKYEQY; J gene: TRBJ2-7; V gene: TRBV5-1
CDR3 protein: ASSPQAGGRADTQY; J gene: TRBJ2-3; V gene: TRBV4-3
CDR3 protein: AISALTYEQY; J gene: TRBJ2-7; V gene: TRBV10-3
CDR3 protein: ASSYGGLAGGDTQY; J gene: TRBJ2-3; V gene: TRBV6-5
CDR3 protein: ASSYGAGGAVDTQY; J gene: TRBJ2-3; V gene: TRBV6-5
CDR3 protein: ASRGIFEAF; J gene: TRBJ1-1; V gene: TRBV28
CDR3 protein: ASSYWDVEAF; J gene: TRBJ1-1; V gene: TRBV5-6
CDR3 protein: ASSPPQTGANTGELF; J gene: TRBJ2-2; V gene: TRBV9
CDR3 protein: ASSPTTGGVGNQPQH; J gene: TRBJ1-5; V gene: TRBV4-1
CDR3 protein: ARWINRGNQPQH; J gene: TRBJ1-5; V gene: TRBV19
CDR3 protein: ASSQEGGVRGVGSQPQH; J gene: TRBJ1-5; V gene: TRBV4-2
CDR3 protein: ASKQSNQPQH; J gene: TRBJ1-5; V gene: TRBV23-1
CDR3 protein: ATSDRGALGNTIY; J gene: TRBJ1-3; V gene: TRBV15
CDR3 protein: ASSANSYEQY; J gene: TRBJ2-7; V gene: TRBV7-2
CDR3 protein: ASSLAHTSGRTTYNEQF; J gene: TRBJ2-1; V gene: TRBV7-2
CDR3 protein: SAGPGQGNNEQF; J gene: TRBJ2-1; V gene: TRBV29-1
CDR3 protein: ASSEGSNIQY; J gene: TRBJ2-4; V gene: TRBV6-1
CDR3 protein: ASRLRGGSRYEQY; J gene: TRBJ2-7; V gene: TRBV6-1